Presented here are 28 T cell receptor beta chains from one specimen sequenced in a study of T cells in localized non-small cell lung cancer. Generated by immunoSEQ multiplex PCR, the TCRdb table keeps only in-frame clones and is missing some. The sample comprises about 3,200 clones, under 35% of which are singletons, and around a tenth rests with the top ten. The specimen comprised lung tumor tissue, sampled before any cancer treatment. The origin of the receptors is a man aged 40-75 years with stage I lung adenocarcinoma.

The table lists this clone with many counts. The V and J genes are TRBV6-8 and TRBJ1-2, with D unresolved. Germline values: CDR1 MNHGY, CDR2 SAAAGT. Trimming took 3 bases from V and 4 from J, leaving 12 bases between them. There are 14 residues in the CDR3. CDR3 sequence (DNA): TGTGCCAGCAGTTATACGGACCGAGCCTATGGCTACACCTTC. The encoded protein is CASSYTDRAYGYTF.

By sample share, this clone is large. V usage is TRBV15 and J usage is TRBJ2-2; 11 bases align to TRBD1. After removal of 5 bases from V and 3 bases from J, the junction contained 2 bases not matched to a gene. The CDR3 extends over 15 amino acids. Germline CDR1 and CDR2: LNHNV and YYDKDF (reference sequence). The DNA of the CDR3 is TGTGCCACCAGCGCGGGACAGGGGGACACCGGGGAGCTGTTTTTT. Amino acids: CATSAGQGDTGELFF.

The CDR3 sequence: CASRFKGSPLHF. CDR3 bases: TGTGCCAGCAGGTTTAAGGGGTCACCCCTCCACTTT. The V gene is TRBV28, the J gene TRBJ1-6, with a possible D match to TRBD1 (5 bases). The CDR3 runs to 12 residues. The germline V and J ends were trimmed by 6 bases and 10 bases, with 10 bases remaining between them. CDR1 and CDR2 (germline): MDHEN, SYDVKM.

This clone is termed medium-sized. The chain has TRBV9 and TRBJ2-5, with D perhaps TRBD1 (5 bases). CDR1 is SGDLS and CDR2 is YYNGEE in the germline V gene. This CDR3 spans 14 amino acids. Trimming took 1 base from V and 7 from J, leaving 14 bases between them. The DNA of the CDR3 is TGTGCCAGCAGCGTACAAGAGACCCAGGGGACCCAGTACTTC. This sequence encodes CASSVQETQGTQYF. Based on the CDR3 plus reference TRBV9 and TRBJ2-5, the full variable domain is DSGVTQTPKHLITATGQRVTLRCSPRSGDLSVYWYQQSLDQGLQFLIQYYNGEERAKGNILERFSAQQFPDLHSELNLSSLELGDSALYFCASSVQETQGTQYFGPGTRLLVL.

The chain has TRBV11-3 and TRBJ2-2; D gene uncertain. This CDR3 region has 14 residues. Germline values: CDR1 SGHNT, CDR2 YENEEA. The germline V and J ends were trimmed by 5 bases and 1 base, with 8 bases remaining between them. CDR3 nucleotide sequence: TGTGCCAGCAGCCCGTCCTTGAACACCGGGGAGCTGTTTTTT. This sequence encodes CASSPSLNTGELFF.

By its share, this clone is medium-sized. This CDR3 reads CASSQFEARPTFTDTQYF. CDR3 nucleotides: TGCGCCAGCAGCCAGTTCGAAGCGAGACCTACTTTCACAGATACGCAGTATTTT. The chain links TRBV4-1 to TRBJ2-3; D unresolved. The CDR3 totals 18 residues. CDR1 is MGHRA, CDR2 YSYEKL, per germline. Deletions cut 3 bases from V and 2 bases from J, with 21 bases between.

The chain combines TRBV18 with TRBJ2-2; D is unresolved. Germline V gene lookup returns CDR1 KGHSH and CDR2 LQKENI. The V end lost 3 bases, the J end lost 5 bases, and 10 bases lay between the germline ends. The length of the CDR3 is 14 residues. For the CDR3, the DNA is TGTGCCAGCTCACCGACGGACCTAACCGGGGAGCTGTTTTTT. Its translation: CASSPTDLTGELFF.

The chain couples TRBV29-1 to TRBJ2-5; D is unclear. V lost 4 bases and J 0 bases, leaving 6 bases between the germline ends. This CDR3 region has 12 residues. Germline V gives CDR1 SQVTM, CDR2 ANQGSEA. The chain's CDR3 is CSVGAYQETQYF. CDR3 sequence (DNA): TGCAGCGTTGGAGCGTACCAAGAGACCCAGTACTTC.

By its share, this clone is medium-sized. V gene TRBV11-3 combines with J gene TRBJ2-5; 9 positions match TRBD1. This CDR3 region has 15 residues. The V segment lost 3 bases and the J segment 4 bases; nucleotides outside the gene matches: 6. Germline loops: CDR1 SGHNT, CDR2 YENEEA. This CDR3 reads CASSLDRGISETQYF. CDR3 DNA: TGTGCCAGCAGCTTGGACAGGGGTATTTCAGAGACCCAGTACTTC.

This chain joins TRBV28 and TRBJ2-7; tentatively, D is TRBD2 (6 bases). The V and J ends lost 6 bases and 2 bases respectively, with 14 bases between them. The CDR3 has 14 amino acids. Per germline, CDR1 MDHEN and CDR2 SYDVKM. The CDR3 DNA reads TGTGCCAGCAGCCTTGGCGGGGCCACCTACGAGCAGTACTTC. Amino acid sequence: CASSLGGATYEQYF.

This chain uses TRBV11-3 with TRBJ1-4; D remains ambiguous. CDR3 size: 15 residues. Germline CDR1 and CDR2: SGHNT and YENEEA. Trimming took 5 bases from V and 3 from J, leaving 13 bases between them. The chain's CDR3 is CASSPRTGANEKLFF. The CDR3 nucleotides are TGTGCCAGCAGCCCCAGGACTGGAGCTAATGAAAAACTGTTTTTT.

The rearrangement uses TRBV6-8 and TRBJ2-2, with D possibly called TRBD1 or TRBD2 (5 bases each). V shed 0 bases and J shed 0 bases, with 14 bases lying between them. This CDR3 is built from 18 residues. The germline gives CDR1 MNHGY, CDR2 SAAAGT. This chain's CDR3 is CASSYSRRGFANTGELFF. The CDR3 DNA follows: TGTGCCAGCAGTTACTCCCGCCGGGGCTTCGCGAACACCGGGGAGCTGTTTTTT.

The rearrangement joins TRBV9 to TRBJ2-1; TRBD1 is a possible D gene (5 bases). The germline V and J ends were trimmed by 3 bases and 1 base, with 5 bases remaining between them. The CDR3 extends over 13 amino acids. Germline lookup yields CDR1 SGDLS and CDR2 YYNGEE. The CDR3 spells CASSAGSYNEQFF. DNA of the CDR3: TGTGCCAGCAGCGCAGGGTCCTACAATGAGCAGTTCTTC.

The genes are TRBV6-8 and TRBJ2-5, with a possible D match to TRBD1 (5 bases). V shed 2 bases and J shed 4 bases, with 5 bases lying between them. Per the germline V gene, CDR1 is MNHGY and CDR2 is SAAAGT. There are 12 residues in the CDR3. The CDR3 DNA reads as TGTGCCAGCAGTTACAGGGGAGAGACCCAGTACTTC. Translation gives CASSYRGETQYF.

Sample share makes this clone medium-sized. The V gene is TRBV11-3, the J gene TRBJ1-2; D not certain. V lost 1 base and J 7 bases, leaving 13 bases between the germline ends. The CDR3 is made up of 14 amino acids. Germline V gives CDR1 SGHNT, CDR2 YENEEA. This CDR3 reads CASSLGAGNSGYTF. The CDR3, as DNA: TGTGCCAGCAGCTTAGGCGCGGGGAATTCTGGCTACACCTTC.

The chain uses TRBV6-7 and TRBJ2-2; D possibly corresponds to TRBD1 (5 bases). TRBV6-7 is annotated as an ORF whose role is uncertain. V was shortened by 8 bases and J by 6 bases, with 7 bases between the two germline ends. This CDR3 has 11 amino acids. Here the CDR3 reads CASVRAGELFF. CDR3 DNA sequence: TGTGCCAGCGTCAGGGCCGGGGAGCTGTTTTTT.

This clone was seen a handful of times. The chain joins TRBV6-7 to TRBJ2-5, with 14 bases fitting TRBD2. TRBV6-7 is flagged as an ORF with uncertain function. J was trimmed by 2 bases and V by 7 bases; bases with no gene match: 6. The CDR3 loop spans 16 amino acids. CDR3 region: CASKTSGGAGQETQYF. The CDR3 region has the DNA TGTGCCAGCAAGACTAGCGGGGGGGCAGGACAAGAGACCCAGTACTTC.

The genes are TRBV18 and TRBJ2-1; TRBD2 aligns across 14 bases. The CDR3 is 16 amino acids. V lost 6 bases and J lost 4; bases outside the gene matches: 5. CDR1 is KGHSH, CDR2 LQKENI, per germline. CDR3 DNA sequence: TGTGCCAGCTCCCCTGGACTAGCGGGGGGATACAATGAGCAGTTCTTC. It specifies CASSPGLAGGYNEQFF.

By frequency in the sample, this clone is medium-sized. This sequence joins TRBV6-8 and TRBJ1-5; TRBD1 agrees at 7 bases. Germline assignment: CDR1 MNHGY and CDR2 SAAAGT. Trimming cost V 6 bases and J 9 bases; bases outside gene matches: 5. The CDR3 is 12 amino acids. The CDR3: CASRGGTAPQHF. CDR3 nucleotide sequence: TGTGCCAGCAGGGGTGGGACAGCGCCCCAGCATTTT.

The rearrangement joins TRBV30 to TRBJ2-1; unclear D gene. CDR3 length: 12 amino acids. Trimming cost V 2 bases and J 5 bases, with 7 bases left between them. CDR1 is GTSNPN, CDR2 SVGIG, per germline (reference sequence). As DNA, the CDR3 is TGTGCCTGGAGTTCCGTGAACAATGAGCAGTTCTTC. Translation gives CAWSSVNNEQFF.

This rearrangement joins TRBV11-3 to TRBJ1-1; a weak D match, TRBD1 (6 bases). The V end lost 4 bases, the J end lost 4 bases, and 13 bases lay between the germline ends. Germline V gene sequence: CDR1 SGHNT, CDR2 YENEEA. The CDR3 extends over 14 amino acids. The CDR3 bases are TGTGCCAGCAGCTGGGGGCCCTGGGGCACTGAAGCTTTCTTT. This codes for CASSWGPWGTEAFF.

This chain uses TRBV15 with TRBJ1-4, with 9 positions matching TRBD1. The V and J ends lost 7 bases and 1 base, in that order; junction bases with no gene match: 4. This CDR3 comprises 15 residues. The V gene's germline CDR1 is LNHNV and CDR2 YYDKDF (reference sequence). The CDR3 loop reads CATTPDRGTNEKLFF. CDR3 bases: TGTGCCACCACTCCGGACAGGGGAACTAATGAAAAACTGTTTTTT.

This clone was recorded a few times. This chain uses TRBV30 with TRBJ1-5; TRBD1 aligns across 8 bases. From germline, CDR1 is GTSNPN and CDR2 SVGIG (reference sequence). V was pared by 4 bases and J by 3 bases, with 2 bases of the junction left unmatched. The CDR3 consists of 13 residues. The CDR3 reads CAWTRGHNQPQHF. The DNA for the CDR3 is TGTGCCTGGACCAGGGGGCACAATCAGCCCCAGCATTTT.

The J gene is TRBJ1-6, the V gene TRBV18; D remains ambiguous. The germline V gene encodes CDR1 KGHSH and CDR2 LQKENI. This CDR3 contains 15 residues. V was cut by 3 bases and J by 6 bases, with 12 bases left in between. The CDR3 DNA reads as TGTGCCAGCTCACCTTCTGGGCCTATTAATTCACCCCTCCACTTT. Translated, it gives CASSPSGPINSPLHF.

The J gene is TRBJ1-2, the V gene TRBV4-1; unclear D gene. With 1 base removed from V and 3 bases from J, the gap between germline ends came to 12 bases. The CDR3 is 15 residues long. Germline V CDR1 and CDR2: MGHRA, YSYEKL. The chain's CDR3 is CASSQVIAGDYGYTF. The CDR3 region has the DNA TGCGCCAGCAGCCAAGTGATTGCGGGCGACTATGGCTACACCTTC.

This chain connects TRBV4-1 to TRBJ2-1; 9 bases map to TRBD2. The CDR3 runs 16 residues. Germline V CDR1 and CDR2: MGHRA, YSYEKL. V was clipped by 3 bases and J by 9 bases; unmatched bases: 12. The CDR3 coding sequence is TGCGCCAGCAGCCACATAGGGACTAGCTGGTCCGGTGAGCAGTTCTTC. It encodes CASSHIGTSWSGEQFF.

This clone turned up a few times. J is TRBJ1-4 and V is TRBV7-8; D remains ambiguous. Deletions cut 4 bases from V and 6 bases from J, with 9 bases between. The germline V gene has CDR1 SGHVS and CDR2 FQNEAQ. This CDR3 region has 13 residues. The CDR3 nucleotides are TGTGCCAGCAGCTCGGACGGCTATGAAAAACTGTTTTTT. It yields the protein CASSSDGYEKLFF.

The CDR3 nucleotides are TGTGCCACCAGCCGGGACAGGGGCCTCTCTCAAGAGCAGTACTTC. Amino acid sequence: CATSRDRGLSQEQYF. The chain joins TRBV15 to TRBJ2-7; the match to TRBD1 covers 10 bases. Germline CDR1 reads LNHNV; CDR2 reads YYDKDF (reference sequence). CDR3 length equals 15 residues. V shed 5 bases and J 7 bases; nucleotides not matched to a gene: 11.